This TCR beta chain was recovered during a study of T cells after yellow fever vaccination. In germline, CDR1 is WSHSY, CDR2 SAAADI. The trim removed 9 bases at V and 8 bases at J, leaving 12 bases unmatched. The CDR3 has 14 residues. This clonotype appeared a few times. MiXCR, applied by TCRdb to the 5' RACE reads, yields one record per CDR3 protein. This table has hundreds of thousands of distinct CDR3 sequences, approximately 13% appearing once. This chain links TRBV10-2 with TRBJ2-1; 8 nucleotides match TRBD2. Sequenced here: PBMCs, sampled on the day of the yellow fever booster vaccination. The clonotype was recovered from a man aged 25 to 45 who received the YFV17D yellow fever vaccine. The CDR3 sequence: CASRLAGKPDEQFF. Here the CDR3 DNA reads TGCGCCAGTAGATTAGCGGGAAAGCCTGATGAGCAGTTCTTC.